This T cell receptor beta chain was recorded in a study of T cell responses to AZD1222 COVID-19 vaccine (dated by TCRdb to the early 2020s). At the level of the whole study: Because spike-specific TCR depth and breadth did not differ between the two schedules, AZD1222 recipients who got a second dose at roughly 4 weeks were pooled with those who got a second dose at roughly 12 weeks. TCR sequencing was performed for over 230 trial participants, of whom roughly 200 were given two doses of AZD1222 and around 26 were given two doses of MenACWY control vaccine. Enrollment into the trials was organized by age into subgroups of 18-55, 56-69 and 70-plus years, and those subgroups contained 148, 28 and 57 TCR-sequenced participants, respectively.

The CDR3 regions of human TCRbeta chains were analyzed by immunosequencing. Under the source paper's analysis protocol: Repertoire TCRs were checked for matches against a reference library of SARS-CoV-2-specific TCRs that had been generated using the MIRA antigen-specificity platform. Breadth was defined as the fraction of unique TCRs that were SARS-CoV-2-associated. Depth was defined as the fraction of total T cells that were SARS-CoV-2-associated. Using the MIRA data, every spike-specific TCR was mapped to the spike region that the TCR reacted to and assigned to either a CD4 or a CD8 class. Log10-transformed breadth and depth values were compared by one-way ANOVA with Sidak's multiple comparisons tests. In its TCRdb copy, this immuneACCESS table keeps in-frame sequences only and misses some clones. Where compared with another copy, unresolved V genes explain less than half of these, and the others have no known cause. V and J calls and clone size are as listed in that table; D and trimming were resolved from the DNA. The sample table shows approximately 120,000 clones, and around 87% are seen once. More than 9% of the sample is taken by the ten largest.

From the germline V gene, CDR1 is MNHNS and CDR2 is SASEGT. V is pruned by 3 bases and J by 3 bases, leaving 7 bases of the junction without a gene match. Its CDR3 holds 15 amino acids, cysteine through phenylalanine. Of all the DNA, just the CDR3 is kept, 45 bases in frame from base 1. The paper's findings and limits, for the study overall: Because no day 14 peak-response samples were available, repertoires were characterized only after the peak T cell response. After two AZD1222 doses, both the breadth and the depth of spike-specific TCRs were significantly higher than at day 0 and than in MenACWY recipients. In the small 56-69-year group, the increase in depth fell short of significance, most likely because of low power. Participants were mostly white British and included more females than males, and it was suggested by the authors that clonal diversity may have been underestimated. Nearly half of unique spike-specific TCRs reportedly recognized epitopes outside regions mutated in the B.1.351 and B.1.1.7 variants. Vaccine-associated CD4 TCRs spanned the whole spike protein, with dominant responses in regions 160-218 and 743-854. Conclusions about previously exposed vaccinees are limited, since just 5 to 7 AZD1222 recipients were seropositive for SARS-CoV-2 at baseline.

Reading the label with the study, this specimen's time point is: baseline before first vaccination. The vaccinee samples were drawn from two UK trials, COV001 and COV002, one of which was a single-blind randomized controlled phase 2/3 trial testing AZD1222 (ChAdOx1 nCoV-19) in healthy adults. For TCRbeta chain sequencing, PBMC samples from trial participants were taken at day 0 and at day 28 after the second dose. In the case of this clone: This clone's antigen is unknown. The sample holds no much larger clone one base away, and base qualities are not on file.

This chain is built from TRBV6-1 and TRBJ2-7; 8 bases in the junction line up with TRBD2. Material: peripheral blood, obtained on day 0 of AZD1222 vaccination. This TCR derives from an adult in good health. At the DNA level, the sequence is TGTGCCAGCAGTGAGGGTGGGGGACTAGGCTACGAGCAGTACTTC. Translated, it reads CASSEGGGLGYEQYF.